In this sample, the clone carrying this T cell receptor (beta chain) turned up a few times. The data belong to a study of patients and donors after allogeneic stem cell transplantation. Germline CDR1 and CDR2: SGHTA and FQGTGA. This CDR3 is 15 amino acids long. V trimming: 5 bases; J trimming: 4 bases; junction bases outside the gene matches: 7. TCRdb itself ran the RT-PCR reads through MiXCR, one entry per CDR3 protein. This sample has over 200,000 distinct CDR3 sequences, with 38% found just once. This chain uses TRBV7-3 with TRBJ2-1; 8 nucleotides align to TRBD2. The sequenced sample consisted of blood, either unsorted or a sorted T cell fraction (not recorded which). This TCR was recovered from a human donor who was either an allogeneic HSCT recipient or a stem cell or donor lymphocyte infusion donor (not recorded which). It is not recorded whose cells these are; they may come from a transplant donor. The CDR3, as DNA: TGTGCCAGCAGCCCCCAAGCGGGGGCGTACAATGAGCAGTTCTTC. This codes for CASSPQAGAYNEQFF.